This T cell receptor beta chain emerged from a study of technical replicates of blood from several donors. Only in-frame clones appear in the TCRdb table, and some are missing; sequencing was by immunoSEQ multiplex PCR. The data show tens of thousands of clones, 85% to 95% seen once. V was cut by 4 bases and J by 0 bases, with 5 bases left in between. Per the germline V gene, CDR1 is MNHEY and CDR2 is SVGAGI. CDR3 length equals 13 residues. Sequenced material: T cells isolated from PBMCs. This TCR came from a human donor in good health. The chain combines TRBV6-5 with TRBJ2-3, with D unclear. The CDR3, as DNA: TGTGCCAGCAGTTTGGCTAGCACAGATACGCAGTATTTT. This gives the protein CASSLASTDTQYF.